This TCR beta chain was recorded in a study of CD8 T cells in ankylosing spondylitis. Study-wide results and caveats: Enrichment of disease-linked clones was reportedly significant in matched ankylosing spondylitis synovial fluid.

The V end lost 4 bases, the J end lost 2 bases, and 12 bases lay between the germline ends. The CDR3 has 15 residues. The germline V gene has CDR1 KGHDR and CDR2 SFDVKD. TCRdb re-derived calls from the 5' RACE reads in MiXCR, one entry per CDR3 protein. Here the sample spans under 250,000 distinct CDR3 sequences, about 10% being singletons. Regarding this clonotype: Antigen: not known.

The TCR sequence derives from a male donor with ankylosing spondylitis or in good health (not recorded which). The sequenced sample consisted of blood, either unsorted or a sorted T cell fraction (not recorded which). The genes are TRBV24-1 and TRBJ2-3, with D maybe TRBD1 (7 bases). The CDR3 DNA is TGTGCCACCAGTGAACCCAGGGGGGACACAGATACGCAGTATTTT. It codes for CATSEPRGDTDTQYF.